Below, one T cell receptor beta chain is given with its context. These data come from a study of shared clonotypes between healthy human individuals. The data were produced by immunoSEQ multiplex PCR, yet TCRdb's version contains in-frame clones alone and is incomplete. The repertoire holds a few million clones, with over 90% as singletons. The germline CDR1 and CDR2 sequences are SGHAT and FQNNGV. Between the trimmed V and J ends, which lost 6 bases and 2 bases, there was a span of 10 bases. The CDR3 runs 13 residues. The sample consisted of naive CD4+ T cells from PBMCs. Subset given: CD45RA+ positively selected. The chain uses TRBV11-2 and TRBJ1-1, with D possibly matching TRBD1 (5 bases). The clonotype comes from a man younger than 30 in good health. Some clones in this sample may be carry-over from other donors' samples. DNA of the CDR3: TGTGCCAGCAGATACAGGATTAACACTGAAGCTTTCTTT. Its translation: CASRYRINTEAFF.